This T cell receptor beta chain emerged from a study of shared clonotypes between healthy human individuals. Points from the study as a whole: Only blood samples were collected, and tissue repertoires likely differ.

Remarks on this clone: Its target is unknown.

The CDR3 consists of 15 residues. CDR1 is MNHEY and CDR2 is SVGAGI in the germline V gene. V gave up 6 bases and J gave up 5 bases; unmatched junction bases: 9. The study drew all its donors from Caucasian adults living in Nashville, Tennessee. CD45RA-negative memory and CD45RA+ naive subsets were split from the CD4+ cells. Methods used by the authors: ImmunoSEQ output held junction-only sequences without quality scores, so filtering differed. Produced via immunoSEQ multiplex PCR; TCRdb's table is partial and in-frame only. That table is the source of V, J and clone size, and D and trimming were worked out from the DNA. The top ten clones hold about 0.064% of a sample with roughly 530,000 clones, 90% to 96% of them seen once.

This chain connects TRBV6-5 to TRBJ2-3; 9 bases are a match to TRBD1. Sequencing was done on a sample of naive CD4+ T cells sorted from blood. Subset reported: CD45RA+ positively selected. The origin of this receptor is a woman aged 30 to 39 in good health. CDR3: CASRYRGHLEDTQYF. CDR3 coding DNA: TGTGCCAGCAGGTACAGGGGGCATCTTGAAGATACGCAGTATTTT.